This is a list of T cell receptor beta chains from one sample in a study of blood T cells in healthy people across ages. TCRdb reanalysed the 5' RACE reads using MiXCR and keeps one entry per CDR3 protein. The sample lists about 1.1 million distinct CDR3 sequences; under 40% were seen once. The sequenced sample was blood. The receptor source for this set is a young man in good health. Both conserved end residues are part of each CDR3. D genes are given only for firm matches. The size entry is marked missing in some rows and otherwise reads once, few, many or a size class.

CDR3,DNA,D,J,size,V
CASSLGQLSPLHF,TGTGCCAGCAGTTTAGGGCAACTTTCACCCCTCCACTTT,NA,TRBJ1-6,NA,TRBV12-3/TRBV12-4
CASSLVGDGNPSYEQYF,TGTGCCAGCAGCTTAGTAGGGGACGGGAATCCATCCTACGAGCAGTACTTC,NA,TRBJ2-7,NA,TRBV7-2
CAISEHPGQGLYGYTF,TGTGCCATCAGTGAGCACCCGGGACAGGGTCTATATGGCTACACCTTC,TRBD1,TRBJ1-2,NA,TRBV10-3
CSARDGLIYNEQYF,TGCAGTGCTAGAGACGGGCTGATCTACAATGAGCAGTACTTC,NA,TRBJ2-7,NA,TRBV20-1
CATSGTGGEDQPQHF,TGTGCCACCAGCGGTACGGGGGGAGAGGATCAGCCCCAGCATTTT,NA,TRBJ1-5,NA,TRBV24-1
CASSRRPTDTQYF,TGTGCCAGCAGCCGGCGACCCACAGATACGCAGTATTTT,NA,TRBJ2-3,few,TRBV13
CASSVTGARRNQPQHF,TGTGCCAGCAGTGTTACAGGGGCGAGGCGCAATCAGCCCCAGCATTTT,TRBD1,TRBJ1-5,NA,TRBV28
CASSLSGSGDGEQFF,TGTGCCAGCAGTTTAAGCGGTTCGGGGGATGGTGAGCAGTTCTTC,NA,TRBJ2-1,few,TRBV28
CTSSLLGEGQTSQQYF,TGTACCAGCAGTTTATTAGGCGAGGGACAGACGTCCCAGCAGTACTTC,TRBD1,TRBJ2-7,NA,TRBV27
CASSPDRGLYGYTF,TGTGCCAGCAGCCCTGACAGAGGGCTCTATGGCTACACCTTC,NA,TRBJ1-2,NA,TRBV7-2
CASSHDREYGYTF,TGTGCCAGCAGCCACGACAGGGAGTATGGCTACACCTTC,TRBD1,TRBJ1-2,few,TRBV28
CASSPRGLEPQHF,TGTGCCAGCAGCCCCAGGGGACTCGAGCCCCAGCATTTT,NA,TRBJ1-5,NA,TRBV7-2
CASSLGVDGFPYGYTF,TGTGCCAGCAGCTTGGGGGTAGACGGGTTCCCCTATGGCTACACCTTC,NA,TRBJ1-2,NA,TRBV7-8
CGGGGAQSPLHF,TGCGGGGGAGGGGGGGCTCAGTCACCCCTCCACTTT,NA,TRBJ1-6,NA,TRBV20-1
CASSGDGTHFGGTNEKLFF,TGTGCCAGCAGCGGGGACGGGACACACTTCGGGGGGACTAATGAAAAACTGTTTTTT,NA,TRBJ1-4,NA,TRBV7-8
CASSRIGTGGTYEQYF,TGTGCCAGCAGTAGAATAGGGACAGGGGGGACCTACGAGCAGTACTTC,TRBD1,TRBJ2-7,few,TRBV6-5
CASSIGTGRPYNEQYF,TGTGCCAGCAGCATCGGGACAGGGAGGCCCTACAATGAGCAGTACTTC,TRBD1,TRBJ2-7,NA,TRBV5-6
CASSPGAAGDNSPLHF,TGCGCCAGCAGCCCTGGAGCGGCCGGGGATAATTCACCCCTCCACTTT,NA,TRBJ1-6,NA,TRBV4-3
CASSFSHNQPQHF,TGTGCCAGCAGTTTCTCACACAATCAGCCCCAGCATTTT,NA,TRBJ1-5,NA,TRBV12-3/TRBV12-4
CSVEDAVGSGYTF,TGCAGCGTTGAAGACGCCGTAGGGTCTGGCTACACCTTC,NA,TRBJ1-2,many,TRBV29-1
CSAPDPWGASYNEQYF,TGCAGTGCGCCTGACCCCTGGGGAGCTTCCTACAATGAGCAGTACTTC,NA,TRBJ2-7,many,TRBV20-1
CSARDSGGDQETQYF,TGCAGTGCTAGAGATAGCGGGGGGGACCAAGAGACCCAGTACTTC,TRBD2,TRBJ2-5,NA,TRBV20-1
CASSLMVANYGYTF,TGCGCCAGCAGCTTGATGGTCGCGAACTATGGCTACACCTTC,NA,TRBJ1-2,NA,TRBV5-1
CSASLWGGGSDYGYTF,TGCAGTGCTAGCCTTTGGGGGGGGGGATCGGACTATGGCTACACCTTC,NA,TRBJ1-2,NA,TRBV20-1
CASSFLQGWDEFYEQYF,TGTGCCAGCAGCTTCTTACAGGGATGGGATGAATTCTACGAGCAGTACTTC,NA,TRBJ2-7,NA,TRBV5-6
CASSLGAPAYEQYF,TGTGCCAGCAGCCTCGGGGCGCCTGCCTACGAGCAGTACTTC,NA,TRBJ2-7,NA,TRBV12-3/TRBV12-4
CASSPGTGGSHIQYF,TGTGCCAGCAGCCCCGGGACAGGCGGATCACACATTCAGTACTTC,TRBD1,TRBJ2-4,few,TRBV9
CASSSNSLNTEAFF,TGCGCCAGCAGCTCGAACAGCTTGAACACTGAAGCTTTCTTT,NA,TRBJ1-1,NA,TRBV5-1
CASSWTVTDTQYF,TGTGCCAGCAGCTGGACTGTCACAGATACGCAGTATTTT,NA,TRBJ2-3,few,TRBV28
CASSYSPGQGLWSTEAFF,TGTGCCAGCAGTTACTCGCCGGGACAGGGGTTATGGAGCACTGAAGCTTTCTTT,TRBD1,TRBJ1-1,few,TRBV6-5
CAPRGGQPNTEAFF,TGTGCCCCCAGAGGAGGACAGCCGAACACTGAAGCTTTCTTT,NA,TRBJ1-1,NA,TRBV7-9
CAISESGTGGYTF,TGTGCCATCAGTGAGTCGGGAACGGGAGGCTACACCTTC,NA,TRBJ1-2,few,TRBV10-3
CASRDATNEKLFF,TGTGCCAGCAGAGATGCAACTAATGAAAAACTGTTTTTT,NA,TRBJ1-4,few,TRBV6-2/TRBV6-3
CASSSSGLLSSYNEQFF,TGCGCCAGCAGCTCGTCGGGGCTACTCAGCTCCTACAATGAGCAGTTCTTC,NA,TRBJ2-1,NA,TRBV5-1
CASSFPTGGPSSSYNEQFF,TGCGCCAGCAGCTTTCCTACCGGGGGCCCAAGTAGCTCCTACAATGAGCAGTTCTTC,NA,TRBJ2-1,few,TRBV4-3
CASTQGVSAFF,TGTGCCAGCACTCAAGGGGTGAGCGCTTTCTTT,NA,TRBJ1-1,NA,TRBV28